This passage covers 26 T cell receptor beta chains from one sample sequenced in a study of blood T cell repertoires in COVID-19 (dated by TCRdb to 2020 to 2021). Libraries were prepared through the immunoSEQ multiplex PCR assay. TCRdb mirrors the immuneACCESS table, restricted to in-frame sequences. Some clones are absent from its copies; in checked studies, under half trace to an unresolved V gene, and the reason for the others is unknown. The sample yields around 160,000 clones; 80% were counted once. The top ten clones comprise approximately 6% of the sample. The specimen sequenced was PBMCs or T cells enriched from blood (not recorded which). The receptors originated from a man aged 35 to 55 who had recovered from COVID-19.

This clone occurred a few times. The gene calls are TRBV5-1 and TRBJ1-2, with 12 bases that match TRBD1. The germline V gene has CDR1 SGHRS and CDR2 YFSETQ. CDR3 length: 17 amino acids. V lost 4 bases and J lost 3; bases outside the gene matches: 10. CDR3 nucleotide sequence: TGCGCCAGCAGCCTCCTATCGGGACAGGGGGCGGACTATGGCTACACCTTC. It yields the protein CASSLLSGQGADYGYTF.

V gene TRBV10-1 combines with J gene TRBJ2-1, with 8 positions matching TRBD2. Trimming cost V 2 bases and J 6 bases; bases outside gene matches: 6. Per the germline V gene, CDR1 is WNHNN and CDR2 is SYGVQD (reference sequence). The CDR3 is made up of 15 amino acids. The CDR3 protein is CASSEPGGAGNEQFF. Here the CDR3 DNA reads TGCGCCAGCAGTGAGCCGGGGGGGGCGGGCAATGAGCAGTTCTTC.

A single count supports this clone. The chain recombines TRBV3-1 (or the pseudogene TRBV3-2) with TRBJ2-1; D perhaps matches TRBD2 (6 bases). The CDR3 consists of 15 residues. Germline V gene data show CDR1 as LGHDT and CDR2 as YNNKEL (reference sequence). V gave up 0 bases and J gave up 6 bases, with 12 bases separating them. CDR3 residues: CASSQDLGTLNEQFF. DNA for the CDR3: TGTGCCAGCAGCCAAGATCTGGGGACTCTCAATGAGCAGTTCTTC.

This rearrangement joins TRBV5-4 to TRBJ2-5; weak D call: TRBD2 (5 bases). Per germline, CDR1 SGHNT and CDR2 YYREEE (reference sequence). The CDR3 spans 14 residues. V was cut by 2 bases and J by 4 bases, with 12 bases left in between. CDR3 loop: CASSFLEGGETQYF. CDR3 nucleotide sequence: TGTGCCAGCAGCTTTCTAGAGGGTGGAGAGACCCAGTACTTC.

V is TRBV5-8 and J is TRBJ1-4; 8 nucleotides agree with TRBD1. Germline V lookup: CDR1 SGHTS, CDR2 YDEGEE. The V segment lost 3 bases and the J segment 7 bases; nucleotides outside the gene matches: 11. The CDR3 spans 16 residues. CDR3 region: CASSSGDRLLSEKLFF. CDR3 sequence (DNA): TGTGCCAGCAGCTCCGGGGACAGGCTTCTCAGTGAAAAACTGTTTTTT.

The rearrangement joins TRBV19 to TRBJ1-5; D gene uncertain. CDR1 is LNHDA and CDR2 is SQIVND in the germline V gene (reference sequence). The CDR3 runs 14 residues. V shed 3 bases and J shed 0 bases, with 6 bases lying between them. CDR3 amino acids: CASSILYSNQPQHF. In nucleotides, the CDR3 is TGTGCCAGTAGTATCTTATATAGCAATCAGCCCCAGCATTTT.

The chain uses TRBV5-1 and TRBJ1-1, with 9 bases matching TRBD1. This CDR3 spans 19 amino acids. Losses at the gene ends were 5 bases for V and 5 bases for J; bases not matched to a gene: 22. Germline CDR1 SGHRS, CDR2 YFSETQ. CDR3 in amino acids: CASSPTITRDRARGTEAFF. Here the CDR3 DNA reads TGCGCCAGCAGTCCTACAATTACCCGGGACAGGGCCCGCGGTACTGAAGCTTTCTTT.

As concerns this clone: At one end the junction does not follow the germline gene, possibly because of a read error. The chain carries TRBV7-8 and TRBJ2-4, with 7 bases aligning to TRBD1. Germline V gives CDR1 SGHVS, CDR2 FQNEAQ. The CDR3 is 16 amino acids. CDR3 amino acids: CASSVAIGTEKNIQYF. CDR3 sequence (DNA): TGTGCCAGCAGCGTAGCTATCGGGACAGAGAAAAACATTCAGTACTTC.

This sequence joins TRBV7-9 and TRBJ2-5; possible D gene TRBD1, 6 bases. The CDR3 totals 17 residues. The V gene lost 3 bases and the J gene lost 4 bases, with 21 bases spanning the gap. Germline loops: CDR1 SEHNR, CDR2 FQNEAQ (reference sequence). CDR3 region: CASSFIRGLQGGETQYF. The CDR3 DNA reads as TGTGCCAGCAGCTTCATAAGAGGCTTACAAGGGGGAGAGACCCAGTACTTC.

The rearrangement joins TRBV24-1 to TRBJ2-1; TRBD2 might be the D (6 bases). The CDR3 sequence is 17 residues long. Trimming pared 3 bases from V and 0 bases from J, leaving 14 bases between. Looked up from germline, CDR1 is KGHDR and CDR2 is SFDVKD. The CDR3 spells CATSDGGVAGSYNEQFF. The CDR3 bases are TGTGCCACCAGTGATGGAGGGGTAGCTGGCTCCTACAATGAGCAGTTCTTC.

The J gene is TRBJ2-1, the V gene TRBV19; TRBD2 is a possible D gene (7 bases). V was pared by 4 bases and J by 4 bases, with 17 bases between. Looked up from germline, CDR1 is LNHDA and CDR2 is SQIVND (reference sequence). This CDR3 is built from 16 residues. This CDR3 reads CASSRAGAPPYNEQFF. DNA of the CDR3: TGTGCCAGTAGTAGGGCGGGGGCTCCTCCGTACAATGAGCAGTTCTTC.

The chain joins TRBV9 to TRBJ2-2; the match to TRBD2 covers 9 bases. Germline CDR1 reads SGDLS; CDR2 reads YYNGEE. V was pared by 4 bases and J by 7 bases, with 8 bases of the junction left unmatched. The CDR3 covers 15 residues. CDR3 in amino acids: CASSLESGGHGELFF. The CDR3 nucleotides are TGTGCCAGCAGCTTAGAGAGCGGGGGGCACGGGGAGCTGTTTTTT.

This clone was picked up many times. This sample also contains other DNA sequences that code for the same CDR3. J is TRBJ1-6 and V is TRBV3-1 (or the pseudogene TRBV3-2), with 8 positions matching TRBD1. The CDR3 totals 16 residues. With V trimmed by 1 base and J by 3 bases, 2 bases remained unmatched. The V gene's germline CDR1 is LGHDT and CDR2 YNNKEL (reference sequence). CDR3 sequence reads: CASSQGGQGYNSPLHF. For the CDR3, the DNA is TGTGCCAGCAGCCAAGGCGGACAGGGCTATAATTCACCCCTCCACTTT.

V usage is TRBV7-2 and J usage is TRBJ2-1; TRBD2 aligns across 9 bases. Germline trimming cut 5 bases from V and 13 bases from J; bases unmatched to any gene: 9. Germline CDR1 is SGHTA and CDR2 is FQGNSA. This CDR3 spans 13 amino acids. CDR3 residues: CASSLQAGGPQFF. The CDR3 region has the DNA TGTGCCAGCAGCCTGCAGGCGGGGGGGCCACAGTTCTTC.

This clone is a singleton in its sample. V and J are TRBV10-1 and TRBJ2-1, with 11 bases identical to TRBD2. The germline V gene has CDR1 WNHNN and CDR2 SYGVQD (reference sequence). Trimming took 2 bases from V and 3 from J; bases not matched to a gene: 3. This CDR3 has 16 amino acids. The CDR3 here is CASSELAGGYYNEQFF. The CDR3 DNA follows: TGCGCCAGCAGTGAGCTAGCGGGGGGCTACTACAATGAGCAGTTCTTC.

The chain couples TRBV7-6 to TRBJ1-6; D might be TRBD1 (5 bases). Germline V gene data show CDR1 as SGHVS and CDR2 as FNYEAQ. This CDR3 region has 14 residues. Deletions cut 0 bases from V and 10 bases from J, with 10 bases between. CDR3 protein: CASSLAAGESPLHF. In DNA, the CDR3 is TGTGCCAGCAGCTTAGCGGCGGGGGAATCACCCCTCCACTTT.

The V call is TRBV1, the J call TRBJ1-5. TRBV1 is deemed a pseudogene. This CDR3 is built from 17 residues. CDR3 in DNA: TGCACCAGCACCCGCTTTCGGGGGGGATACCGGGATCAGCCCCAGCATTTT. The encoded protein is CTSTRFRGGYRDQPQHF.

This clone was picked up one time. The J gene is TRBJ2-7, the V gene TRBV18; a possible D gene is TRBD1 (6 bases). The CDR3 totals 14 residues. V was pared by 5 bases and J by 3 bases, with 14 bases between. Germline CDR1 reads KGHSH; CDR2 reads LQKENI. CDR3 residues: CASSLGDTFYEQYV. The CDR3 nucleotides read TGTGCCAGCTCATTAGGGGACACCTTCTACGAGCAGTACGTC.

The J gene is TRBJ1-2, the V gene TRBV5-3; 11 nucleotides agree with TRBD1. TRBV5-3 qualifies as an ORF whose function is uncertain. The trim removed 4 bases at V and 6 bases at J, leaving 8 bases unmatched. The CDR3 loop spans 15 amino acids. CDR3 nucleotide sequence: TGTGCCAGAAGCCTCGGACAGGGGGCGGTTGATGGCTACACCTTC. Translation: CARSLGQGAVDGYTF.

The V call is TRBV6-1, the J call TRBJ1-5; D remains unclear. CDR1 and CDR2 from the germline V gene are MNHNS and SASEGT. The germline V and J ends were trimmed by 3 bases and 4 bases, with 4 bases remaining between them. The CDR3 covers 12 residues. The CDR3 DNA sequence: TGTGCCAGCAGTGATTCGAATCAGCCCCAGCATTTT. This gives the protein CASSDSNQPQHF.

The chain carries TRBV15 and TRBJ2-2, with a weak D call TRBD2 (6 bases). This CDR3 is 17 amino acids long. With 3 bases removed from V and 4 bases from J, the gap between germline ends came to 18 bases. Germline CDR1 is LNHNV and CDR2 is YYDKDF (reference sequence). Here the CDR3 DNA reads TGTGCCACCAGCAGGGCGGGGAGCCTTCGCCCCACCGGGGAGCTGTTTTTT. Its translation is CATSRAGSLRPTGELFF.

This rearrangement joins TRBV24-1 to TRBJ1-1; 8 positions agree with TRBD1. There are 13 residues in the CDR3. Germline CDR1 KGHDR, CDR2 SFDVKD. V was pared by 9 bases and J by 1 base, with 3 bases of the junction left unmatched. CDR3 DNA: TGTGCCACCTCTGACAGGGGGAACACTGAAGCTTTCTTT. Protein: CATSDRGNTEAFF.

The chain joins TRBV10-2 to TRBJ2-2; possibly TRBD1 for D (5 bases). From germline, CDR1 is WSHSY and CDR2 SAAADI. V lost 8 bases to trimming and J lost 6 bases, with 13 bases between them. The CDR3 runs to 13 residues. The DNA of the CDR3 is TGCGCCAGCGTATCAGGGTTCCCCGGGGAGCTGTTTTTT. It specifies CASVSGFPGELFF.

V usage is TRBV5-1 and J usage is TRBJ2-3; tentatively, D is TRBD1 (7 bases). Trimming took 2 bases from V and 1 from J, leaving 11 bases between them. The CDR3 has 15 amino acids. CDR1 and CDR2 from the germline V gene are SGHRS and YFSETQ. CDR3 protein: CASSFGRGGTDTQYF. CDR3 nucleotide sequence: TGCGCCAGCAGCTTTGGCAGGGGGGGCACAGATACGCAGTATTTT.

This clone came up once. This chain links TRBV5-5 with TRBJ2-7; weak D call: TRBD2 (5 bases). Between the trimmed V and J ends, which lost 0 bases and 3 bases, there was a span of 13 bases. Germline lookup yields CDR1 SGHKS and CDR2 YYEKEE (reference sequence). The CDR3 covers 15 residues. The CDR3, as DNA: TGTGCCAGCAGCTTGGGGCCCAGCGGCGACTACGAGCAGTACTTC. This sequence encodes CASSLGPSGDYEQYF.

This clone was seen just once. The junction shows a germline mismatch at one end, possibly a read error. The rearrangement uses TRBV2 and TRBJ1-4; D not resolved. This CDR3 has 12 residues. CDR1 SNHLY and CDR2 FYNNEI come from the germline V gene. CDR3 in amino acids: CASSWETETLFF. Here the CDR3 DNA reads TGTGCCAGCAGTTGGGAGACGGAAACACTGTTTTTT.